The source of this TCR beta chain is a study of cytomegalovirus exposure and HLA in healthy donors. Study outcomes and limitations: The productive fraction for most TCR beta V segments was about 90% or about 30% in an earlier analysis.

The study ran its PCR with 60 Vbeta and 13 Jbeta primers. Sequencing was performed with immunoSEQ multiplex PCR; in TCRdb, only in-frame clones are kept and a portion is missing. This table has about 93,000 clones, about four fifths appearing once. At sampling all donors were nominally healthy, likely with unrecorded immune exposures. Of note for this clone: Its matching antigen is unknown.

The germline V gene has CDR1 LNHDA and CDR2 SQIVND (reference sequence). Trimming took off 6 bases at V and 5 bases at J, with 22 bases between the two ends. The CDR3 sequence is 16 residues long. The sequence was collected from a man aged 25 to 40 in good health and CMV-seronegative. The specimen was PBMCs. The rearrangement uses TRBV19 and TRBJ1-2, with a weak D call TRBD1 (5 bases). As DNA, the CDR3 is TGTGCCAGTAGCTTCAATTCGGGCAGGGAAGGTTATGGCTACACCTTC. Amino acid sequence: CASSFNSGREGYGYTF.